A single T cell receptor beta chain is shown here with its context. The CDR3 consists of 13 residues. V trimming: 5 bases; J trimming: 3 bases; junction bases outside the gene matches: 1. The germline gives CDR1 MNHEY, CDR2 SVGAGI. The sample comes from a study of T cell changes during pregnancy in multiple sclerosis. Assay used: immunoSEQ multiplex PCR; TCRdb lists only in-frame clones, some missing. The sample has almost 35,000 clones, around nine tenths seen once; the top ten hold about 10%. The sequences come from CD8+ T cells from peripheral blood mononuclear cells, collected before pregnancy. The chain employs TRBV6-5 and TRBJ2-7; 10 bases map to TRBD1. The origin of this receptor is a female donor with multiple sclerosis, enrolled in a pregnancy study. The CDR3 nucleotides are TGTGCCAGCAGTGACAGGGGGCACTACGAGCAGTACTTC. This encodes CASSDRGHYEQYF.